These T cell receptor beta chains were read from a single sample in a study of shared clonotypes between healthy human individuals. Some clones are missing from TCRdb's copy, which holds only in-frame ones; the method was immunoSEQ multiplex PCR. The sample holds about 2.2 million clones, just under 95% seen once. Sequenced material: naive CD8+ T cells from PBMCs. Receptors originate from a man aged 18-30 years in good health. Some clones in this sample may be carry-over from other donors' samples. The CDR3 runs from the conserved cysteine through the conserved F or W. A D gene is named only where the DNA matches it firmly. For some rows the clone size is stated as once, few or many, or as a class when expanded; others skip it.

clone_size j_call d_call v_call cdr3_aa cdr3_nt
once TRBJ2-7 TRBD2 TRBV7-8 CASSSQSGRDSYEQYF TGTGCCAGCAGCTCCCAAAGCGGGAGGGATTCCTACGAGCAGTACTTC
few TRBJ1-1 - TRBV7-9 CASSFGGLNTEAFF TGTGCCAGCAGCTTCGGGGGGCTTAACACTGAAGCTTTCTTT
- TRBJ2-1 - TRBV7-9 CASSLYSGYSYNEQFF TGTGCCAGCAGCTTATACAGCGGATATTCCTACAATGAGCAGTTCTTC
- TRBJ2-1 TRBD2 TRBV28 CASSPLAGGPDNEQFF TGTGCCAGCAGCCCCTTAGCGGGAGGGCCCGACAATGAGCAGTTCTTC
- TRBJ2-1 - TRBV27 CASSLGQVNYNEQFF TGTGCCAGCAGTTTAGGGCAGGTAAACTACAATGAGCAGTTCTTC
- TRBJ2-1 - TRBV4-1 CASSRLALGDEQFF TGCGCCAGCAGTCGTTTGGCATTGGGAGATGAGCAGTTCTTC
- TRBJ1-1 - TRBV7-9 CASRFIGGNTEAFF TGTGCCAGCAGGTTTATAGGGGGTAACACTGAAGCTTTCTTT
- TRBJ2-3 TRBD1 TRBV5-6 CASSRRTGRPDTQYF TGTGCCAGCAGCCGACGGACAGGGAGGCCAGATACGCAGTATTTT
- TRBJ1-5 - TRBV30 CAWRDPRPASGQPQHF TGTGCCTGGAGGGACCCCAGACCTGCATCCGGCCAGCCCCAGCATTTT
- TRBJ1-5 TRBD1 TRBV27 CASSPKAAGTGYQPQHF TGTGCCAGCAGTCCAAAAGCCGCCGGGACAGGGTATCAGCCCCAGCATTTT
- TRBJ1-5 TRBD1 TRBV28 CASRLDRARQPQHF TGTGCCAGCAGACTCGACAGGGCGCGCCAGCCCCAGCATTTT
- TRBJ1-5 - TRBV19 CASTLGRGGQPQHF TGTGCCAGTACCCTCGGTAGGGGAGGTCAGCCCCAGCATTTT
- TRBJ2-1 TRBD2 TRBV27 CASSFLGTSGNNEQFF TGTGCCAGCAGTTTTTTGGGGACTAGCGGAAACAATGAGCAGTTCTTC
- TRBJ2-5 TRBD1 TRBV7-9 CASSSRWTGYQETQYF TGTGCCAGCAGCTCACGTTGGACAGGGTACCAAGAGACCCAGTACTTC
once TRBJ2-1 TRBD1 TRBV5-1 CASSVGQGWDEQFF TGCGCCAGCAGCGTGGGACAGGGTTGGGATGAGCAGTTCTTC
- TRBJ2-1 TRBD2 TRBV27 CASSPTSGNYNEQFF TGTGCCAGCAGTCCTACTAGCGGGAACTACAATGAGCAGTTCTTC
- TRBJ2-1 - TRBV27 CASSLGAGNEQFF TGTGCCAGCAGTTTAGGAGCTGGGAATGAGCAGTTCTTC
- TRBJ2-3 - TRBV6-5 CASSYSPGLSTDTQYF TGTGCCAGCAGTTATTCACCGGGGCTTAGCACAGATACGCAGTATTTT
- TRBJ2-7 TRBD1 TRBV11-2 CASSFQRTGGVEQYF TGTGCCAGCAGCTTCCAAAGGACAGGGGGAGTCGAGCAGTACTTC
- TRBJ2-7 TRBD2 TRBV9 CASSVDPTPGLAGYEQYF TGTGCCAGCAGCGTAGACCCGACCCCGGGACTAGCGGGTTACGAGCAGTACTTC
- TRBJ1-1 - TRBV18 CASSPPWAIPEAFF TGTGCCAGCTCACCACCGTGGGCGATCCCTGAAGCTTTCTTT
few TRBJ1-1 TRBD1 TRBV13 CASSLPQGGNTEAFF TGTGCCAGCAGCCTTCCTCAGGGGGGGAACACTGAAGCTTTCTTT
- TRBJ1-1 - TRBV21-1 CASILLTGERTEAFF TGTGCCAGCATCCTTTTGACAGGGGAGCGAACTGAAGCTTTCTTT
once TRBJ2-2 - TRBV11-2 CASSLYLVETGELFF TGTGCCAGCAGCTTATATCTGGTCGAGACCGGGGAGCTGTTTTTT
few TRBJ2-7 TRBD2 TRBV2 CASYLGGSWYEQYF TGTGCCAGCTATCTGGGCGGGAGCTGGTACGAGCAGTACTTC
- TRBJ2-2 TRBD1 TRBV7-6 CASSHTGGTGELFF TGTGCCAGCAGCCACACAGGGGGCACCGGGGAGCTGTTTTTT
- TRBJ1-4 TRBD1 TRBV15 CATSTIEGDRDEKLFF TGTGCCACCAGCACAATAGAAGGCGACAGGGATGAAAAACTGTTTTTT
- TRBJ2-6 TRBD1 TRBV7-6 CASSPSYGTGSSGANVLTF TGTGCCAGCAGCCCCAGTTACGGGACAGGTAGCTCCGGGGCCAACGTCCTGACTTTC
once TRBJ2-3 TRBD2 TRBV6-5 CASRAGGPADTQYF TGTGCCAGCAGAGCGGGAGGGCCGGCAGATACGCAGTATTTT
- TRBJ2-2 - TRBV7-9 CASSARTAANTGELFF TGTGCCAGCAGCGCTAGGACAGCCGCGAACACCGGGGAGCTGTTTTTT
- TRBJ2-5 - TRBV28 CASSNLRGQETQYF TGTGCCAGCAGCAACCTCCGGGGCCAAGAGACCCAGTACTTC
- TRBJ1-2 - TRBV14 CASSPTPRGGYTF TGTGCCAGCAGCCCGACACCGCGCGGTGGCTACACCTTC
- TRBJ2-2 - TRBV27 CASSFSRYLVANTGELFF TGTGCCAGCAGTTTTAGTCGTTACTTAGTCGCGAACACCGGGGAGCTGTTTTTT
- TRBJ2-5 - TRBV7-9 CASSSQQGRETQYF TGTGCCAGCAGCTCACAACAGGGTAGAGAGACCCAGTACTTC
- TRBJ2-7 TRBD2 TRBV15 CATSSERGSSYEQYF TGTGCCACCAGCAGTGAGCGGGGGAGCTCCTACGAGCAGTACTTC
- TRBJ2-3 - TRBV4-3 CASSQWTSGTDTQYF TGCGCCAGCAGCCAATGGACGTCAGGCACAGATACGCAGTATTTT
- TRBJ1-6 - TRBV30 CAWRSGASQGGSPLHF TGTGCCTGGAGATCGGGGGCTTCCCAAGGTGGTTCACCCCTCCACTTT
- TRBJ2-7 TRBD2 TRBV19 CASSTHAAGLAYEQYF TGTGCCAGTAGTACCCACGCCGCGGGACTAGCCTACGAGCAGTACTTC
once TRBJ1-2 - TRBV29-1 CSVDAGRVGYTF TGCAGCGTCGATGCCGGGAGGGTGGGCTACACCTTC
- TRBJ2-7 - TRBV14 CASSQDRTEYSYEQYF TGTGCCAGCAGCCAAGATCGGACGGAATATTCCTACGAGCAGTACTTC
once TRBJ2-7 - TRBV29-1 CSAEGLEGAHEQYF TGCAGCGCCGAGGGGTTGGAGGGGGCCCACGAGCAGTACTTC
- TRBJ1-6 - TRBV28 CASSFGVSRLNSPLHF TGTGCCAGCAGTTTTGGCGTCAGTCGACTAAATTCACCCCTCCACTTT
- TRBJ2-1 TRBD2 TRBV9 CASSDSGRPYNEQFF TGTGCCAGCAGCGACAGCGGGAGGCCCTACAATGAGCAGTTCTTC
- TRBJ2-7 - TRBV9 CASSPWTTSAYEQYF TGTGCCAGCAGCCCTTGGACCACCTCAGCCTACGAGCAGTACTTC
- TRBJ2-5 - TRBV27 CASSLYGGGGETQYF TGTGCCAGCAGTTTATACGGGGGAGGAGGAGAGACCCAGTACTTC
- TRBJ2-3 - TRBV7-6 CASSFPGQGSESGDTQYF TGTGCCAGCAGCTTTCCTGGGCAGGGGAGTGAGTCAGGCGATACGCAGTATTTT
- TRBJ2-7 - TRBV14 CASSQPAGTATYEQYF TGTGCCAGCAGCCAACCAGCGGGGACAGCGACCTACGAGCAGTACTTC
- TRBJ1-2 - TRBV10-3 CAIRAWDVRGYTF TGTGCCATCAGGGCCTGGGACGTGAGGGGCTACACCTTC
- TRBJ2-1 TRBD2 TRBV27 CASSLHPTSGVNNEQFF TGTGCCAGCAGTTTACACCCGACTAGCGGGGTAAACAATGAGCAGTTCTTC
- TRBJ1-4 - TRBV28 CASSFLPGTHNEKLFF TGTGCCAGCAGTTTTCTTCCAGGGACTCATAATGAAAAACTGTTTTTT
few TRBJ1-1 - TRBV27 CASALFVRTEAFF TGTGCCAGCGCATTGTTTGTGAGAACTGAAGCTTTCTTT
- TRBJ1-2 - TRBV29-1 CSVDRGDGYTF TGCAGCGTTGACCGGGGAGATGGCTACACCTTC
- TRBJ2-1 - TRBV5-6 CASSLATGINEQFF TGTGCCAGCAGCTTGGCAACAGGGATCAATGAGCAGTTCTTC
- TRBJ2-7 - TRBV7-9 CASSLQGFSNYEQYF TGTGCCAGCAGCTTACAAGGGTTCTCTAACTACGAGCAGTACTTC
once TRBJ2-1 TRBD2 TRBV2 CASRGPLAGVRNEQFF TGTGCCAGCAGGGGACCTCTAGCGGGAGTAAGGAATGAGCAGTTCTTC
- TRBJ2-7 - TRBV29-1 CSVEQGPAYEQYF TGCAGCGTTGAGCAGGGGCCGGCCTACGAGCAGTACTTC
once TRBJ2-7 - TRBV11-2 CASSVPGKSSYEQYF TGTGCCAGCAGCGTCCCGGGGAAGAGCTCCTACGAGCAGTACTTC
- TRBJ2-1 - TRBV28 CASSDAMGGVNEQFF TGTGCCAGCAGTGATGCCATGGGAGGAGTCAATGAGCAGTTCTTC